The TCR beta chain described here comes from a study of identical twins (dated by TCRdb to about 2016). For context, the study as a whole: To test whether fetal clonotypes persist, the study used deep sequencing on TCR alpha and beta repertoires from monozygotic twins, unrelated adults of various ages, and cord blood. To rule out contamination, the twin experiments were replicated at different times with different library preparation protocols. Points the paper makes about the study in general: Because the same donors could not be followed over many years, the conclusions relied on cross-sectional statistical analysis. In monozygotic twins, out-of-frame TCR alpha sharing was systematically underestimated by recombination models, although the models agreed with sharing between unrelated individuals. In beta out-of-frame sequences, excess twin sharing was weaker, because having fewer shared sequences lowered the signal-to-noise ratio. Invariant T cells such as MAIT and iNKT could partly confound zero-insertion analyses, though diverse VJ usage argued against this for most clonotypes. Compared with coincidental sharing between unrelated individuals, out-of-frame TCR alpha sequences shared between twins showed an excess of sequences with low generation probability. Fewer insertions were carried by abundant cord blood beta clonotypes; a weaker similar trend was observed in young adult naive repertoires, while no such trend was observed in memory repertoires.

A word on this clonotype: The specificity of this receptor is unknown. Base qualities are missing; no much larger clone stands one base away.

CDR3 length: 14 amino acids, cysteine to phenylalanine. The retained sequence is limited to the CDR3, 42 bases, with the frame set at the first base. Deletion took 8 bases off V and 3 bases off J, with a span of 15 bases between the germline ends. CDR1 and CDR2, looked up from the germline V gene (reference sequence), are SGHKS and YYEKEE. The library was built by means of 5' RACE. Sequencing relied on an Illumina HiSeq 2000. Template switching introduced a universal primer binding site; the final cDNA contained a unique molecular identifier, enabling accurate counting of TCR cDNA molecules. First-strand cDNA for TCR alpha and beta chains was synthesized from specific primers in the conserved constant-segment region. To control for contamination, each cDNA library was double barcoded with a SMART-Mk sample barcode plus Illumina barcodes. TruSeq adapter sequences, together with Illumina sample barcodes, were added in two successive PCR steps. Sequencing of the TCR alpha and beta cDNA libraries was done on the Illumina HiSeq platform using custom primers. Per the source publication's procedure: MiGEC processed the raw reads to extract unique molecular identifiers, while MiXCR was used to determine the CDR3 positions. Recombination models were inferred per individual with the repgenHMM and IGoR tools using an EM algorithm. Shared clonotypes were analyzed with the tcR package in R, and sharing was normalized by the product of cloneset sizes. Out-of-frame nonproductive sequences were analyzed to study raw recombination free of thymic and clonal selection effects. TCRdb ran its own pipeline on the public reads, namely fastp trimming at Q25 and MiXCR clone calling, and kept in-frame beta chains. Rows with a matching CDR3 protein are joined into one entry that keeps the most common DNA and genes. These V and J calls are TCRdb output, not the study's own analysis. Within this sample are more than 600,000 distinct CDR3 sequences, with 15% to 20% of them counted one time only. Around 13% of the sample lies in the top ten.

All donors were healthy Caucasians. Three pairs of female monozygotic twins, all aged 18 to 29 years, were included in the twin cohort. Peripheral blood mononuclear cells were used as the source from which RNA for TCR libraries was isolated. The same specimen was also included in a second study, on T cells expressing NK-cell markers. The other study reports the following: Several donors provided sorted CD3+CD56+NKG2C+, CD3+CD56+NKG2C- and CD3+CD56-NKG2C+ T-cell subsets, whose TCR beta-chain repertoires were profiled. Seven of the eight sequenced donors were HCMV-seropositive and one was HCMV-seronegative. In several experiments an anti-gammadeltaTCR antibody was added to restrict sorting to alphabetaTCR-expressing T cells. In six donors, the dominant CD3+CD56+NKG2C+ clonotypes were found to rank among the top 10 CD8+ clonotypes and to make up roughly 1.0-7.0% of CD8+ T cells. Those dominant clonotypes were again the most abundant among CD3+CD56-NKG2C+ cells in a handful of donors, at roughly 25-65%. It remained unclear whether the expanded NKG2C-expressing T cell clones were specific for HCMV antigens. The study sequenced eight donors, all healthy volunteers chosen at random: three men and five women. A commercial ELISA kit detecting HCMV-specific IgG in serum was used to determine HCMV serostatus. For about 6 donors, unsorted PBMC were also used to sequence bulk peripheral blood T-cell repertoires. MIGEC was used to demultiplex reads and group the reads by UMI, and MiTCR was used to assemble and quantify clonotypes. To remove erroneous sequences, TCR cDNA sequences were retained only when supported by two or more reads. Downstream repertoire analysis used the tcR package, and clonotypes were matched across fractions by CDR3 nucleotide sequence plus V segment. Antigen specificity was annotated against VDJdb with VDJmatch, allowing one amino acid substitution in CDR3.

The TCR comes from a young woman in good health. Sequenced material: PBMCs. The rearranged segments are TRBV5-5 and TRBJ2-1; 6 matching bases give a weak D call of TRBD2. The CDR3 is CARSPGGLYNEQFF. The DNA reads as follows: TGTGCCAGGAGCCCCGGGGGTCTCTACAATGAGCAGTTCTTC.